Below, 27 T cell receptor beta chains from the same sample are listed, as sequenced in a study of control samples from healthy donors and cancer patients. Clones were read by immunoSEQ multiplex PCR, and TCRdb kept only the in-frame ones, dropping some. The profile shows under 450,000 clones, roughly 90% of them singletons. Sequencing used PBMCs. The receptors were gathered from a middle-aged man with head and neck cancer.

The chain links TRBV9 to TRBJ1-1; D is unresolved. Trimming pared 4 bases from V and 0 bases from J, leaving 10 bases between. The CDR3 has 14 amino acids. Looked up from germline, CDR1 is SGDLS and CDR2 is YYNGEE. In DNA form, the CDR3 reads TGTGCCAGCAGCCCTAGAGGGATGAACACTGAAGCTTTCTTT. It codes for CASSPRGMNTEAFF.

The V and J genes are TRBV7-2 and TRBJ1-2, with TRBD1 as a possible D gene (5 bases). CDR1 and CDR2 (germline): SGHTA, FQGNSA. CDR3 length equals 12 residues. Deletions cut 3 bases from V and 11 bases from J, with 13 bases between. CDR3: CASSLEARDYTF. For the CDR3, the DNA is TGTGCCAGCAGCTTGGAGGCCAGGGATTACACCTTC.

The V and J genes are TRBV29-1 and TRBJ2-7; 9 bases match TRBD2. The CDR3 is 12 residues long. The junction had 6 bases not matched to a gene; V was cut back by 5 bases and J by 7 bases. Germline CDR1 and CDR2: SQVTM and ANQGSEA. The CDR3 protein is CSVIAGDGEQYF. DNA of the CDR3: TGCAGCGTTATAGCGGGAGATGGGGAGCAGTACTTC.

The rearrangement uses TRBV28 and TRBJ2-3, with 9 bases fitting TRBD1. Germline loops: CDR1 MDHEN, CDR2 SYDVKM. CDR3 length: 15 amino acids. With 6 bases clipped from V and 3 bases from J, the junction kept 7 bases outside the gene matches. CDR3 sequence: CASSLGTGQTDTQYF. The CDR3 nucleotides read TGTGCCAGCAGCCTGGGGACAGGGCAAACAGATACGCAGTATTTT.

This sequence joins TRBV6-1 and TRBJ1-6; TRBD1 matches at 10 bases. V shed 6 bases and J 10 bases; nucleotides not matched to a gene: 6. Germline V gene lookup returns CDR1 MNHNS and CDR2 SASEGT. This CDR3 region has 14 residues. The CDR3 DNA is TGTGCCAGCAGCCCCGGGACAGGGGTATCACCCCTCCACTTT. This sequence encodes CASSPGTGVSPLHF.

The chain employs TRBV6-5 and TRBJ2-1; D might be TRBD2 (6 bases). The CDR3 loop spans 15 amino acids. V lost 3 bases and J 8 bases, leaving 17 bases between the germline ends. The V gene's germline CDR1 is MNHEY and CDR2 SVGAGI. The CDR3 coding sequence is TGTGCCAGCAGTTATTTGGCCCCCGGGAGTTATGAGCAGTTCTTC. This translates into CASSYLAPGSYEQFF.

The table lists this clone with a count of one. The rearrangement uses TRBV9 and TRBJ1-2; 9 bases fit TRBD1. The V and J ends lost 6 bases and 5 bases, in that order; junction bases with no gene match: 5. Germline V gene sequence: CDR1 SGDLS, CDR2 YYNGEE. This CDR3 spans 13 amino acids. The CDR3 nucleotides are TGTGCCAGCAACCTGGGACAGGGATATGGCTACACCTTC. Its translation is CASNLGQGYGYTF. The variable domain in full, with the rest retrieved from reference TRBV9 and TRBJ1-2, is DSGVTQTPKHLITATGQRVTLRCSPRSGDLSVYWYQQSLDQGLQFLIQYYNGEERAKGNILERFSAQQFPDLHSELNLSSLELGDSALYFCASNLGQGYGYTFGSGTRLTVV.

The J gene is TRBJ2-7, the V gene TRBV27; possibly TRBD2 for D (5 bases). The CDR3 consists of 12 residues. V shed 5 bases and J shed 4 bases, with 9 bases lying between them. Germline-derived CDR1 and CDR2 are MNHEY and SMNVEV (reference sequence). CDR3 sequence: CASSPGRYEQYF. The CDR3 coding sequence is TGTGCCAGCAGTCCTGGGAGATACGAGCAGTACTTC.

The chain recombines TRBV4-1 with TRBJ2-1, with a possible D match to TRBD2 (7 bases). Trimming took off 0 bases at V and 10 bases at J, with 25 bases between the two ends. The CDR3 covers 18 residues. Germline V gives CDR1 MGHRA, CDR2 YSYEKL. CDR3 in amino acids: CASSQDGQPGLPQYEQFF. For the CDR3, the DNA is TGCGCCAGCAGCCAAGACGGACAGCCGGGACTACCACAATACGAGCAGTTCTTC.

V is TRBV27 and J is TRBJ2-1; 10 nucleotides line up with TRBD2. Germline-derived CDR1 and CDR2 are MNHEY and SMNVEV (reference sequence). CDR3 length: 15 residues. The trim removed 5 bases at V and 8 bases at J, leaving 9 bases unmatched. CDR3 sequence: CASSLGSGRFYEQFF. The CDR3 bases are TGTGCCAGCAGTCTGGGTAGCGGGAGGTTCTATGAGCAGTTCTTC.

The rearrangement joins TRBV7-9 to TRBJ1-2; D call uncertain. CDR3 length: 14 amino acids. The ends were cut back, 1 base at V and 2 bases at J, with 8 bases in the middle. Germline loops: CDR1 SEHNR, CDR2 FQNEAQ (reference sequence). This chain's CDR3 is CASSLERINYGYTF. The CDR3 region has the DNA TGTGCCAGCAGCTTAGAACGGATCAACTATGGCTACACCTTC. The complete variable domain, with remaining parts taken from reference TRBV7-9 and TRBJ1-2, reads DTGVSQNPRHKITKRGQNVTFRCDPISEHNRLYWYRQTLGQGPEFLTYFQNEAQLEKSRLLSDRFSAERPKGSFSTLEIQRTEQGDSAMYLCASSLERINYGYTFGSGTRLTVV.

The chain couples TRBV9 to TRBJ2-2, with 9 bases identical to TRBD2. J gave up 7 bases and V 0 bases, and 10 bases lay outside the gene matches. The CDR3 has 17 residues. The germline CDR1 and CDR2 sequences are SGDLS and YYNGEE. Here the CDR3 DNA reads TGTGCCAGCAGCGTAGCCAAGGCCCGGCGGGAGGGCGGGGAGCTGTTTTTT. Residues: CASSVAKARREGGELFF.

The chain uses TRBV5-6 and TRBJ2-1; D not certain. The germline gives CDR1 SGHDT, CDR2 YYEEEE. Trimming took off 1 base at V and 0 bases at J, with 11 bases between the two ends. The CDR3 has 16 residues. The CDR3 region is CASSLHVGSSYNEQFF. The DNA of the CDR3 is TGTGCCAGCAGCTTGCATGTCGGTAGCTCCTACAATGAGCAGTTCTTC.

CDR3 sequence: CASSLIIGTAAGELFF. The CDR3 DNA follows: TGTGCCAGCAGCTTAATAATCGGGACAGCGGCCGGGGAGCTGTTTTTT. The chain couples TRBV7-3 to TRBJ2-2; the match to TRBD1 covers 7 bases. With 1 base clipped from V and 6 bases from J, the junction kept 8 bases outside the gene matches. The CDR3 is made up of 16 amino acids. Germline assignment: CDR1 SGHTA and CDR2 FQGTGA.

The chain couples TRBV29-1 to TRBJ1-4; tentative D call: TRBD1 (5 bases). Germline V CDR1 and CDR2: SQVTM, ANQGSEA. This CDR3 is 14 amino acids long. The ends were cut back, 0 bases at V and 8 bases at J, with 13 bases in the middle. The CDR3 reads CSVEDQGVGEKLFF. For the CDR3, the DNA is TGCAGCGTTGAAGATCAAGGGGTAGGGGAAAAACTGTTTTTT.

In regard to this clone: The junction does not match germline at one end; this may be a read error. The chain combines TRBV19 with TRBJ2-5; 14 bases align to TRBD2. CDR3 length equals 17 residues. Looked up from germline, CDR1 is LNHDA and CDR2 is SQIVND (reference sequence). The CDR3 DNA reads TGTGCCAGTAGTACCCAGGGGGGGGGACTAGCGGGAGAGGCCCAGTACTTC. It encodes CASSTQGGGLAGEAQYF.

The V call is TRBV5-1, the J call TRBJ2-5; either TRBD1 or TRBD2 may supply D (5 bases each). Trimming removed 1 base from V and 1 base from J, with 11 bases in between. From germline, CDR1 is SGHRS and CDR2 YFSETQ. The CDR3 contains 15 residues. The CDR3 spells CASSLSVGAQETQYF. The CDR3 DNA follows: TGCGCCAGCAGCTTGTCAGTCGGGGCCCAAGAGACCCAGTACTTC. The variable domain in full, with the rest retrieved from reference TRBV5-1 and TRBJ2-5, is KAGVTQTPRYLIKTRGQQVTLSCSPISGHRSVSWYQQTPGQGLQFLFEYFSETQRNKGNFPGRFSGRQFSNSRSEMNVSTLELGDSALYLCASSLSVGAQETQYFGPGTRLLVL.

The rearrangement joins TRBV24-1 to TRBJ2-3; no clear D. V was pared by 7 bases and J by 2 bases, with 9 bases between. Germline CDR1 KGHDR, CDR2 SFDVKD. The CDR3 sequence is 13 residues long. The CDR3 bases are TGTGCCACCAGCCCAGTAGACACAGATACGCAGTATTTT. It translates to CATSPVDTDTQYF.

V and J are TRBV6-6 and TRBJ2-7; 11 bases align to TRBD1. The length of the CDR3 is 15 residues. Germline CDR1 MNHNY, CDR2 SVGAGI (reference sequence). V trimming: 8 bases; J trimming: 4 bases; junction bases outside the gene matches: 10. The CDR3 bases are TGTGCCAGCTTCAGCCCCGGGACAGGGGGTTACGAGCAGTACTTC. It translates to CASFSPGTGGYEQYF.

The chain couples TRBV7-3 to TRBJ2-5; 9 bases fit TRBD2. V shed 2 bases, J shed 3 bases, and the junction held 1 base outside the gene matches. The CDR3 runs 14 residues. CDR1 is SGHTA and CDR2 is FQGTGA in the germline V gene. The CDR3 DNA reads TGTGCCAGCAGCTTAGCGGGAGGGGAAGAGACCCAGTACTTC. This codes for CASSLAGGEETQYF.

V and J are TRBV6-6 and TRBJ1-5; tentatively, D is TRBD1 (5 bases). The CDR3 is 13 residues long. Germline V CDR1 and CDR2: MNHNY, SVGAGI (reference sequence). V dropped 5 bases and J dropped 5 bases, with 10 bases sitting between them. The CDR3: CASSLRDHQPQHF. In nucleotides, the CDR3 is TGTGCCAGCAGTCTCCGGGACCATCAGCCCCAGCATTTT.

The table lists this clone with a count of one. This chain connects TRBV5-6 to TRBJ2-5; D gene unclear. Trimming removed 2 bases at V and 6 bases at J, with 11 bases between. This CDR3 has 13 amino acids. Germline assignment: CDR1 SGHDT and CDR2 YYEEEE. CDR3 loop: CASSFIEGKTQYF. DNA for the CDR3: TGTGCCAGCAGCTTCATTGAAGGGAAGACCCAGTACTTC. The full variable domain, completed using reference TRBV5-6 and TRBJ2-5, is DAGVTQSPTHLIKTRGQQVTLRCSPKSGHDTVSWYQQALGQGPQFIFQYYEEEERQRGNFPDRFSGHQFPNYSSELNVNALLLGDSALYLCASSFIEGKTQYFGPGTRLLVL.

This clone was found a few times. The chain is built from TRBV30 and TRBJ1-2; the match to TRBD1 covers 7 bases. The V segment lost 2 bases and the J segment 6 bases; nucleotides outside the gene matches: 9. The CDR3 covers 14 residues. CDR1 and CDR2 from the germline V gene are GTSNPN and SVGIG (reference sequence). The CDR3 nucleotides are TGTGCCTGGAGTTTAGGGGGCACCGCAAATGGCTACACCTTC. Its protein product is CAWSLGGTANGYTF. Supplemented by reference TRBV30 and TRBJ1-2, the full variable domain reads SQTIHQWPATLVQPVGSPLSLECTVEGTSNPNLYWYRQAAGRGLQLLFYSVGIGQISSEVPQNLSASRPQDRQFILSSKKLLLSDSGFYLCAWSLGGTANGYTFGSGTRLTVV.

The chain uses TRBV27 and TRBJ2-2; possibly TRBD2 for D (6 bases). The CDR3 is 13 residues long. Per germline, CDR1 MNHEY and CDR2 SMNVEV (reference sequence). V was pared by 10 bases and J by 3 bases, with 12 bases between. The CDR3 spells CATRREDTGELFF. Written as DNA, the CDR3 is TGTGCCACCCGGAGGGAGGACACCGGGGAGCTGTTTTTT.

The CDR3: CASSYSAGAGNTIYF. The CDR3, as DNA: TGTGCCAGCAGTTACTCGGCAGGTGCGGGAAACACCATATATTTT. This chain uses TRBV6-6 with TRBJ1-3, with unresolved D. The CDR3 totals 15 residues. Germline assignment: CDR1 MNHNY and CDR2 SVGAGI (reference sequence). The ends were cut back, 0 bases at V and 4 bases at J, with 10 bases in the middle.

The chain couples TRBV12-3 or TRBV12-4 to TRBJ1-2, with D perhaps matching TRBD1 (6 bases). This CDR3 has 13 residues. The V end lost 1 base, the J end lost 9 bases, and 12 bases lay between the germline ends. CDR3 sequence (DNA): TGTGCCAGCAGTTTAGACAGGGAGTGGAGCTACACCTTC. Its protein product is CASSLDREWSYTF.

This clone was detected once. The chain recombines TRBV7-2 with TRBJ1-3; 8 nucleotides line up with TRBD1. There are 15 residues in the CDR3. Trimming cost V 3 bases and J 4 bases; bases outside gene matches: 5. Germline V lookup: CDR1 SGHTA, CDR2 FQGNSA. CDR3 coding DNA: TGTGCCAGCAGCTTTCAGGGGGCGCTAGGAAACACCATATATTTT. Translation gives CASSFQGALGNTIYF.